This TCR beta chain emerged from a study of OX40 agonist ivuxolimab in advanced cancers. At the level of the whole study: Ivuxolimab, which targeted the costimulatory receptor OX40 (CD134), was an agonistic, fully human IgG2 monoclonal antibody. Intravenous ivuxolimab was administered to patients every 2 weeks at six dose levels: 0.01, 0.1, 0.3, 1.5, 3 and 10 mg/kg. Among the roughly 50 dose-escalation patients, some 19 had hepatocellular carcinoma, about 15 melanoma, 9 renal cell carcinoma and 9 head and neck cancer. A male proportion of almost 85% and a mean age of roughly 58 years, ranging from roughly 23 to 85, were recorded for the dose-escalation cohort. Prior anti-PD-1, anti-PD-L1 or anti-CTLA-4 therapy was permitted, and checkpoint inhibitors had been received by 40% to 50% of dose-escalation patients. Three dose-escalation patients achieved partial responses, one with hepatocellular carcinoma and two with cutaneous melanoma. Peripheral TCRbeta sequencing was intended to test whether TCR sequence diversity was altered and clonal T-cell expansion was caused by ivuxolimab. The monotherapy dose-escalation portion (N ≈ 55 patients) of the phase I ivuxolimab trial is reported in the paper. Overall results and qualifications from the work: At doses of 0.1 to 3.0 mg/kg, clonal expansion of both CD4+ and CD8+ T cells in blood was seen between baseline and week 6. Low levels of normalized T-cell clonal expansion were also seen in some nonresponding patients. Antigen specificity was not determined for the clonally expanded peripheral T cells. In partial responders in the 0.1-3.0 mg/kg groups, normalized peripheral clonal expansion was found to be among the lowest, especially among CD8+ T cells. After ivuxolimab, CD8+ T cells had more expanded clones than CD4+ T cells on average.

As regards this clone: Its antigen is still unknown. Base-call qualities are not available, and no considerably larger clone is one nucleotide away.

There are 15 amino acids in the CDR3, from cysteine to phenylalanine inclusive. The retained sequence is limited to the CDR3, 45 bases, with the frame set at the first base. V is shortened by 4 bases, J by 4 bases, and the region joining them spans 17 bases. CDR1 and CDR2, per the germline V gene, are SGHRS and YFSETQ. Genomic DNA was isolated from the sorted cells so that the TCRbeta CDR3 region could be sequenced. The immunoSEQ Assay was used to sequence the TCRbeta CDR3 regions. This is the immuneACCESS table as TCRdb keeps it, with only in-frame sequences that have V and J called. A part of the clones is gone; compared with another copy, unresolved V genes explain less than half, and the rest is unexplained. The sample table holds just over 90,000 clones, of which roughly nine tenths were seen once. The ten largest clonotypes hold 3.4% of the sample. The trial excluded patients who had a history of autoimmune disease or were on systemic immunosuppression. Peripheral blood for TCR sequencing was collected from all dose cohorts at baseline, on cycle 4 day 1, and on cycle 7 day 1. The samples were drawn from a first-in-human, open-label, multicenter phase I dose-escalation trial of ivuxolimab. Adults with locally advanced or metastatic melanoma, renal cell carcinoma, hepatocellular carcinoma or head and neck squamous cell carcinoma were enrolled in the trial. CD4+ and CD8+ T cells were sorted separately from peripheral blood before TCR sequencing.

This material consisted of CD4+ or CD8+ T cells sorted from blood, taken in a trial of the OX40 agonist ivuxolimab. The clonotype was recovered from an adult with an advanced solid tumor such as melanoma, head and neck, liver or kidney cancer. The chain is assembled from TRBV5-1 and TRBJ1-1; TRBD1 is possibly the D segment (5 matching bases). In nucleotides, the sequence is TGCGCCAGCAGCGGAACCGGGGCCCGGTCCACTGAAGCTTTCTTT. Its coded protein is CASSGTGARSTEAFF.